This T cell receptor (beta chain) was recorded in a study of Graves' ophthalmopathy and Graves' hyperthyroidism. In the study overall: Peripheral blood was obtained at first diagnosis, ahead of any treatment.

This clonotype has at least ten counts. Its target is not known. Points from the study as a whole: In blood, most expanded thyroid clonotypes above 0.001 frequency were also detected. The model predicted progression of ophthalmopathy with a sensitivity of roughly 70%, and its specificity was about 72%.

Trimming removed 5 bases at V and 7 bases at J, with 11 bases between. Looked up from germline, CDR1 is MNHEY and CDR2 is SMNVEV (reference sequence). The CDR3 has 13 amino acids. Transcripts of RNA were the source for amplifying TCR beta CDR3 regions. HTBI-primed RT-PCR formed the first round, and a multiplex PCR formed the second. From the multiplex PCR reads, TCRdb called clonotypes with MiXCR, one entry per CDR3 protein. The data contain about 160,000 distinct CDR3 sequences, more than 30% of them singletons. The rearrangement links TRBV27 to TRBJ2-2; D is undetermined. This TCR was sampled from a woman aged 40 to 50 with Graves' ophthalmopathy. The specimen sequenced was peripheral blood. The CDR3: CASSPSVGGELFF. CDR3 sequence (DNA): TGTGCCAGCAGTCCAAGTGTTGGCGGGGAGCTGTTTTTT.